Listed here are 10 T cell receptor beta chains from one sample, sequenced in a study of T cells in Graves' hyperthyroidism and ophthalmopathy. Template material for amplifying TCR beta CDR3 regions consisted of RNA transcripts. Using the HTBI primer set, a first-round RT-PCR was run on the TCR CDR3. Each CDR3 protein gets one entry after TCRdb re-called the multiplex PCR reads with MiXCR. The sample holds hundreds of thousands of distinct CDR3 sequences, roughly 32% seen once. Sequenced sample: blood. The origin of the receptors is a woman aged 40 to 50 with Graves' hyperthyroidism.

The sample holds one count of this clonotype. The chain's CDR3 is CASSATQSSYNSPLHF. CDR3 nucleotide sequence: TGTGCCAGCAGCGCCACACAGAGCTCCTATAATTCACCCCTCCACTTT. This rearrangement joins TRBV9 to TRBJ1-6; no firm D call. Germline CDR1 SGDLS, CDR2 YYNGEE. V was clipped by 3 bases and J by 0 bases, with 10 bases between them. There are 16 residues in the CDR3.

This clonotype was seen many times. Germline and junction disagree at one end, which may indicate a read error. CDR3 amino acids: CASSWTGSGYEQYF. CDR3 nucleotides: TGTGCTAGCAGCTGGACAGGGTCAGGCTACGAGCAGTACTTC. V is TRBV7-7 and J is TRBJ2-7, with TRBD1 matching 8 bases. Germline CDR1 is SSHAT and CDR2 is FNYEAQ (reference sequence). This CDR3 has 14 amino acids.

This clonotype was observed a single time. A much larger clonotype is one base distant, so this may be a read error. The V and J genes are TRBV10-3 and TRBJ1-1, with D maybe TRBD1 (5 bases). The CDR3 totals 16 residues. Germline values: CDR1 ENHRY, CDR2 SYGVKD. V lost 5 bases to trimming and J lost 0 bases, with 16 bases between them. The CDR3 is CAISRRDGSMNTEAFF. The CDR3 nucleotides read TGTGCCATCAGTAGACGGGACGGTTCCATGAACACTGAAGCTTTCTTT.

This chain links TRBV7-9 with TRBJ1-2, with 7 bases matching TRBD1. Germline V CDR1 and CDR2: SEHNR, FQNEAQ (reference sequence). The CDR3 is 15 residues long. V lost 5 bases and J lost 3; bases outside the gene matches: 9. CDR3 protein: CASSGGQPTDYGYTF. The CDR3 DNA follows: TGTGCCAGCAGCGGGGGACAGCCGACAGACTATGGCTACACCTTC.

The table lists this clonotype with many counts. This sequence joins TRBV7-2 and TRBJ2-5, with TRBD2 as a possible D gene (6 bases). Germline V gene data show CDR1 as SGHTA and CDR2 as FQGNSA. V lost 5 bases, J lost 1 base, and 14 bases lay in between. This CDR3 has 15 amino acids. Here the CDR3 DNA reads TGTGCCAGCAGCGCGAGCGGGCGGACCCAAGAGACCCAGTACTTC. It specifies CASSASGRTQETQYF.

Many counts were recorded for this clonotype. This sequence joins TRBV10-3 and TRBJ2-2; D possibly corresponds to TRBD2 (5 bases). Per the germline V gene, CDR1 is ENHRY and CDR2 is SYGVKD. This CDR3 is 13 amino acids long. V gave up 3 bases and J gave up 4 bases, with 6 bases separating them. CDR3 nucleotides: TGTGCCATCAGTGAAGAGGGCACCGGGGAGCTGTTTTTT. Translation: CAISEEGTGELFF.

As to this clonotype: This could be a read error, since a much larger clone is one nucleotide away. The J gene is TRBJ1-1, the V gene TRBV7-9, with D unclear. The CDR3 contains 14 residues. In germline, CDR1 is SEHNR, CDR2 FQNEAQ (reference sequence). The CDR3 DNA reads TGTGCCGGCAGCTTAGAGGAGGTTTGGGCTGAAGCTTTCTTT. Translation: CAGSLEEVWAEAFF.

This clonotype has a handful of counts. This rearrangement joins TRBV6-5 to TRBJ1-5, with 10 nucleotides matching TRBD1. This CDR3 has 16 amino acids. V shed 4 bases, J shed 6 bases, and the junction held 9 bases outside the gene matches. Germline V lookup: CDR1 MNHEY, CDR2 SVGAGI. Here the CDR3 DNA reads TGTGCCAGCAGTTCCTTCGGGACAGGGGTGATTCAGCCCCAGCATTTT. This sequence encodes CASSSFGTGVIQPQHF.

V and J are TRBV14 and TRBJ2-7; 7 bases match TRBD2. The CDR3 loop spans 15 amino acids. Germline loops: CDR1 SGHDN, CDR2 FVKESK. V lost 8 bases to trimming and J lost 1 base; unmatched junction nucleotides: 11. DNA for the CDR3: TGTGCCAGCGGCTTGTCGGGAGGACCTTCCTACGAGCAGTACTTC. It codes for CASGLSGGPSYEQYF.

This clonotype was recorded many times. CDR3 DNA sequence: TGTGCCATCAGTAAAGGCCAGGGGGTTCAAGGCGGCTACACCTTC. It translates to CAISKGQGVQGGYTF. The V call is TRBV10-3, the J call TRBJ1-2; 7 bases are shared with TRBD1. CDR3 size: 15 residues. J was trimmed by 8 bases and V by 5 bases; bases with no gene match: 14. Germline assignment: CDR1 ENHRY and CDR2 SYGVKD.